The clone carrying this TCR beta chain showed up just a few times. Antigen: not known. These data come from a study of blood T cells in healthy people across ages. Study-wide points: Age advanced and TCR beta diversity per million T cells fell, roughly linearly.

With a J-beta primer mix and a sample-barcoded 5' primer, a second PCR ran roughly 7 to 11 cycles. Sequencing of every sample gave 2.5 million or more CDR3-containing paired-end reads. TCRdb itself ran the 5' RACE reads through MiXCR, one entry per CDR3 protein. The table includes 1 million or so distinct CDR3 sequences, approximately 25% detected once. The sample also formed part of further work on T cells of mothers and their children.

Input material: blood. This TCR came from a girl aged 2 to 9 in good health.

CDR3 residues: CASSLGQRNSPLHF. CDR3 in DNA: TGTGCCAGCAGCTTGGGTCAGCGAAATTCACCCCTCCACTTT. The chain links TRBV7-3 to TRBJ1-6, with D unresolved. Germline CDR1 reads SGHTA; CDR2 reads FQGTGA. The CDR3 runs 14 residues. V was clipped by 3 bases and J by 7 bases, with 10 bases between them.